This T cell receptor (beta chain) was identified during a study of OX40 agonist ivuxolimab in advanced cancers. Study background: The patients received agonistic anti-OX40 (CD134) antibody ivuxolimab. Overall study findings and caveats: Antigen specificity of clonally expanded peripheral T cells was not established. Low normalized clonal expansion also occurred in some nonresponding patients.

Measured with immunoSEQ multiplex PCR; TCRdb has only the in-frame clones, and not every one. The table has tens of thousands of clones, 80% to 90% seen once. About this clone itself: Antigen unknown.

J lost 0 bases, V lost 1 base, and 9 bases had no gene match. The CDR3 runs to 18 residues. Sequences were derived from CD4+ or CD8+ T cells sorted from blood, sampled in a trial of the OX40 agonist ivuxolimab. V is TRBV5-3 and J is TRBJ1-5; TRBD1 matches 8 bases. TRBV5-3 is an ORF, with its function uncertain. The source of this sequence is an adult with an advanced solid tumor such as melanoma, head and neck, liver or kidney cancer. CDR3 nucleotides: TGTGCCAGAAGCTTGAAACAGGGGGATCCATATAGCAATCAGCCCCAGCATTTT. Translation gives CARSLKQGDPYSNQPQHF.